A single sample is the source of the 31 T cell receptor beta chains below, sequenced in a study of cytomegalovirus exposure and HLA in healthy donors. PCR amplification relied on 60 Vbeta primers (plus 13 Jbeta primers). Here immunoSEQ multiplex PCR was the method, and the copy in TCRdb shows in-frame clones only, minus some. The sample carries roughly 66,000 clones, about 84% recorded once. Sequencing used PBMCs. These receptor sequences come from a man younger than 30 in good health and CMV-seropositive.

This clone was recorded only once. The V call is TRBV5-6, the J call TRBJ1-5; no reliable D call. Trimming removed 7 bases from V and 4 bases from J, with 18 bases in between. Per the germline V gene, CDR1 is SGHDT and CDR2 is YYEEEE. The CDR3 sequence is 15 residues long. The CDR3 region has the DNA TGTGCCAGCCCCAGAGCAGGCCGTCGAAATCAGCCCCAGCATTTT. Residues: CASPRAGRRNQPQHF.

A single count supports this clone. The CDR3 reads CASSPVGGRGRQETQYF. CDR3 DNA sequence: TGCGCCAGCAGTCCCGTGGGGGGTCGCGGGCGACAAGAGACCCAGTACTTC. V and J are TRBV4-1 and TRBJ2-5; the D gene is possibly TRBD2 (6 bases). The CDR3 loop spans 17 amino acids. V lost 6 bases to trimming and J lost 2 bases, with 22 bases between them. Germline assignment: CDR1 MGHRA and CDR2 YSYEKL.

This chain joins TRBV29-1 and TRBJ1-2, with 8 positions matching TRBD1. From germline, CDR1 is SQVTM and CDR2 ANQGSEA. This CDR3 spans 12 amino acids. V shed 6 bases, J shed 10 bases, and the junction held 10 bases outside the gene matches. CDR3 coding DNA: TGCAGCGTGGGGACAGGCGACTCCCTCTACACCTTC. Translation gives CSVGTGDSLYTF.

The rearrangement links TRBV27 to TRBJ2-3; 7 positions match TRBD2. V trimming: 2 bases; J trimming: 12 bases; junction bases outside the gene matches: 5. Germline lookup yields CDR1 MNHEY and CDR2 SMNVEV (reference sequence). The CDR3 is made up of 12 amino acids. CDR3 DNA sequence: TGTGCCAGCAGTTTAGGGAGGGGTCCTCAGTATTTT. This codes for CASSLGRGPQYF.

J is TRBJ2-5 and V is TRBV7-9, with 7 bases aligning to TRBD1. The germline gives CDR1 SEHNR, CDR2 FQNEAQ (reference sequence). The CDR3 is 13 residues long. V lost 3 bases to trimming and J lost 3 bases; unmatched junction nucleotides: 1. The CDR3 sequence: CASSLGTEETQYF. CDR3 nucleotide sequence: TGTGCCAGCAGCTTGGGGACAGAAGAGACCCAGTACTTC.

The J gene is TRBJ2-7, the V gene TRBV2; 8 bases align to TRBD2. This CDR3 comprises 13 residues. Trimming at V came to 8 bases and at J to 7 bases, leaving 10 bases not matched to a gene. In germline, CDR1 is SNHLY, CDR2 FYNNEI. CDR3 sequence reads: CASRKTSGGEQYF. Here the CDR3 DNA reads TGTGCCAGCCGCAAAACTAGCGGAGGAGAGCAGTACTTC.

The V gene is TRBV7-3, the J gene TRBJ2-7; D gene ambiguous. Trimming took off 5 bases at V and 3 bases at J, with 11 bases between the two ends. Germline CDR1 reads SGHTA; CDR2 reads FQGTGA. The CDR3 runs 13 residues. This chain's CDR3 is CASSRNPGYEQYF. CDR3 sequence (DNA): TGTGCCAGCAGCAGAAACCCCGGCTACGAGCAGTACTTC.

This chain joins TRBV30 and TRBJ2-3; TRBD1 matches 8 bases. CDR3 length: 19 residues. Trimming took 4 bases from V and 1 from J; bases not matched to a gene: 19. Germline CDR1 reads GTSNPN; CDR2 reads SVGIG (reference sequence). This chain's CDR3 is CAWNLGRTTGGSGTDTQYF. For the CDR3, the DNA is TGTGCCTGGAACCTCGGTCGCACTACAGGGGGGTCAGGCACAGATACGCAGTATTTT.

V and J are TRBV5-4 and TRBJ1-2; the match to TRBD1 covers 12 bases. This CDR3 is 14 amino acids long. In germline, CDR1 is SGHNT, CDR2 YYREEE (reference sequence). The trim removed 4 bases at V and 2 bases at J, leaving 0 bases unmatched. The CDR3 is CASSGTGGNYGYTF. CDR3 sequence (DNA): TGTGCCAGCAGCGGGACAGGGGGCAACTATGGCTACACCTTC. Looking up the rest from reference TRBV5-4 and TRBJ1-2 gives the full variable domain: ETGVTQSPTHLIKTRGQQVTLRCSSQSGHNTVSWYQQALGQGPQFIFQYYREEENGRGNFPPRFSGLQFPNYSSELNVNALELDDSALYLCASSGTGGNYGYTFGSGTRLTVV.

The V and J genes are TRBV9 and TRBJ2-1; 9 bases are shared with TRBD2. Unmatched junction bases numbered 6, after V lost 3 bases and J lost 5 bases. Germline assignment: CDR1 SGDLS and CDR2 YYNGEE. CDR3 length equals 15 residues. CDR3 region: CASSARASGDNEQFF. The CDR3 nucleotides are TGTGCCAGCAGCGCCCGGGCTAGCGGGGACAATGAGCAGTTCTTC.

This clone was observed a handful of times. This chain links TRBV29-1 with TRBJ1-2; 12 bases are a match to TRBD1. Germline V lookup: CDR1 SQVTM, CDR2 ANQGSEA. This CDR3 region has 15 residues. The V segment lost 3 bases and the J segment 7 bases; nucleotides outside the gene matches: 9. CDR3 coding DNA: TGCAGCGTTGAGGATGGGACAGGGGGCCGAAGTGGCTACACCTTC. This sequence encodes CSVEDGTGGRSGYTF.

CDR3 in amino acids: CASSKEGLGTEAFF. The CDR3 coding sequence is TGTGCCAGCAGCAAAGAGGGTTTAGGGACTGAAGCTTTCTTT. This chain connects TRBV7-9 to TRBJ1-1; D unresolved. There are 14 residues in the CDR3. Per germline, CDR1 SEHNR and CDR2 FQNEAQ (reference sequence). Deletions cut 5 bases from V and 5 bases from J, with 15 bases between.

V is TRBV30 and J is TRBJ2-3, with TRBD2 identical over 12 bases. With 4 bases clipped from V and 2 bases from J, the junction kept 4 bases outside the gene matches. The CDR3 length is 15 residues. Germline CDR1 GTSNPN, CDR2 SVGIG (reference sequence). The CDR3, as DNA: TGTGCCTGGACTGCTAGCGGGAGGGCCACAGATACGCAGTATTTT. Protein sequence: CAWTASGRATDTQYF.

This clone was found a few times. The chain has TRBV7-8 and TRBJ1-2; perhaps TRBD1 as D (6 bases). Trimming pared 2 bases from V and 3 bases from J, leaving 13 bases between. The CDR3 covers 15 residues. Germline-derived CDR1 and CDR2 are SGHVS and FQNEAQ. CDR3 protein: CASSLKDSNYYGYTF. The DNA for the CDR3 is TGTGCCAGCAGCTTAAAGGACAGCAATTACTATGGCTACACCTTC.

This clone was seen just once. The chain uses TRBV5-4 and TRBJ2-2; a possible D gene is TRBD1 (6 bases). The CDR3 is 16 amino acids. In germline, CDR1 is SGHNT, CDR2 YYREEE (reference sequence). V was pared by 3 bases and J by 1 base, with 13 bases between. Here the CDR3 DNA reads TGTGCCAGCAGCTGGACCGGGACACAGAACACCGGGGAGCTGTTTTTT. This sequence encodes CASSWTGTQNTGELFF.

J is TRBJ1-4 and V is TRBV25-1; D gene unclear. Trimming removed 1 base at V and 5 bases at J, with 11 bases between. Per the germline V gene, CDR1 is MGHDK and CDR2 is SYGVNS. The CDR3 sequence is 15 residues long. CDR3 region: CASSESGTGNEKLFF. The CDR3 DNA reads as TGTGCCAGCAGTGAATCAGGAACCGGCAATGAAAAACTGTTTTTT. Filled out from reference TRBV25-1 and TRBJ1-4, the complete variable domain reads EADIYQTPRYLVIGTGKKITLECSQTMGHDKMYWYQQDPGMELHLIHYSYGVNSTEKGDLSSESTVSRIRTEHFPLTLESARPSHTSQYLCASSESGTGNEKLFFGSGTQLSVL.

The rearrangement uses TRBV6-1 and TRBJ1-5; TRBD1 might be the D (5 bases). V lost 4 bases and J 0 bases, leaving 13 bases between the germline ends. The CDR3 totals 16 residues. Germline loops: CDR1 MNHNS, CDR2 SASEGT. The CDR3 nucleotides are TGTGCCAGCAGTGCCCTGACAGCCTTTAGCAATCAGCCCCAGCATTTT. Protein product: CASSALTAFSNQPQHF.

Here the CDR3 reads CASSPQRDSYNEQFF. The CDR3 DNA follows: TGCGCCAGCAGCCCCCAGCGGGATTCGTACAATGAGCAGTTCTTC. This sequence joins TRBV4-1 and TRBJ2-1; TRBD2 agrees at 7 bases. Looked up from germline, CDR1 is MGHRA and CDR2 is YSYEKL. This CDR3 has 15 amino acids. Trimming took 4 bases from V and 4 from J; bases not matched to a gene: 7.

The V call is TRBV6-1, the J call TRBJ1-1; D is ambiguous. Germline V CDR1 and CDR2: MNHNS, SASEGT. V was clipped by 6 bases and J by 8 bases, with 13 bases between them. CDR3 size: 12 residues. For the CDR3, the DNA is TGTGCCAGCAGCTTAAGACATGTCGAAGCTTTCTTT. This codes for CASSLRHVEAFF.

This chain uses TRBV19 with TRBJ1-1; 7 bases fit TRBD1. Germline V gene sequence: CDR1 LNHDA, CDR2 SQIVND (reference sequence). V shed 6 bases, J shed 6 bases, and the junction held 7 bases outside the gene matches. This CDR3 region has 13 residues. CDR3: CASSTGVTAEAFF. In DNA form, the CDR3 reads TGTGCCAGTAGCACAGGGGTTACGGCTGAAGCTTTCTTT.

This chain uses TRBV20-1 with TRBJ2-1; D is perhaps TRBD2 (5 bases). Looked up from germline, CDR1 is DFQATT and CDR2 is SNEGSKA (reference sequence). The CDR3 spans 11 residues. V lost 6 bases, J lost 6 bases, and 9 bases lay in between. The CDR3 nucleotides are TGCAGTGCGCGGACTTTCAATGAGCAGTTCTTC. This translates into CSARTFNEQFF.

This CDR3 reads CASSYSSLAGAYEQYF. The DNA for the CDR3 is TGTGCCAGCAGTTACTCCTCGCTAGCGGGAGCATACGAGCAGTACTTC. The genes are TRBV6-6 and TRBJ2-7, with 10 nucleotides matching TRBD2. Germline values: CDR1 MNHNY, CDR2 SVGAGI (reference sequence). This CDR3 has 16 residues. V lost 0 bases to trimming and J lost 4 bases; unmatched junction nucleotides: 6.

About this clone itself: Within the sample, other DNA sequences also encode this same CDR3. This chain connects TRBV6-1 to TRBJ2-7, with D maybe TRBD1 (5 bases). Germline V gives CDR1 MNHNS, CDR2 SASEGT. V was cut by 5 bases and J by 3 bases, with 11 bases left in between. The CDR3 runs to 13 residues. The CDR3 nucleotides read TGTGCCAGCAGTCGAACCGACAGCTACGAGCAGTACTTC. Its translation: CASSRTDSYEQYF.

The CDR3 nucleotides read TGCGCCAGCTGGGGACAGGAGGGGGATACGCAGTATTTT. This gives the protein CASWGQEGDTQYF. The rearrangement uses TRBV5-1 and TRBJ2-3, with TRBD1 identical over 8 bases. The CDR3 covers 13 residues. CDR1 is SGHRS and CDR2 is YFSETQ in the germline V gene. The V gene end was trimmed by 7 bases and the J gene end by 6 bases; junction bases not matched to a gene: 7.

The chain has TRBV4-1 and TRBJ1-1; D might be TRBD1 (5 bases). The CDR3 totals 13 residues. V was shortened by 5 bases and J by 1 base, with 8 bases between the two germline ends. Germline V gene lookup returns CDR1 MGHRA and CDR2 YSYEKL. CDR3 protein: CASSTRGNTEAFF. The DNA for the CDR3 is TGCGCCAGCAGCACAAGGGGGAACACTGAAGCTTTCTTT.

The gene calls are TRBV9 and TRBJ2-7; no definite D call. The CDR3 is made up of 14 amino acids. V was trimmed by 4 bases and J by 2 bases, leaving 13 bases between them. The germline CDR1 and CDR2 sequences are SGDLS and YYNGEE. CDR3 amino acids: CASSPRLPPYEQYF. The CDR3 DNA reads as TGTGCCAGCAGCCCCAGACTTCCCCCCTACGAGCAGTACTTC.

This chain links TRBV9 with TRBJ2-4, with a weak D call TRBD1 (5 bases). CDR3 length: 13 amino acids. The germline V gene has CDR1 SGDLS and CDR2 YYNGEE. V lost 3 bases and J lost 7, with 11 bases in between. The CDR3 region has the DNA TGTGCCAGCAGCGCGACAGTTACGAACATTCAGTACTTC. Protein sequence: CASSATVTNIQYF. Full variable domain (missing parts from reference TRBV9 and TRBJ2-4): DSGVTQTPKHLITATGQRVTLRCSPRSGDLSVYWYQQSLDQGLQFLIQYYNGEERAKGNILERFSAQQFPDLHSELNLSSLELGDSALYFCASSATVTNIQYFGAGTRLSVL.

The genes are TRBV6-5 and TRBJ1-3, with D possibly matching TRBD1 (6 bases). Germline V gene lookup returns CDR1 MNHEY and CDR2 SVGAGI. The germline V and J ends were trimmed by 5 bases and 4 bases, with 12 bases remaining between them. CDR3 length equals 14 residues. The CDR3 coding sequence is TGTGCCAGCAGTGAAACAGGGAAAGGAAACACCATATATTTT. Its protein is CASSETGKGNTIYF.

V and J are TRBV2 and TRBJ1-5; 7 bases fit TRBD1. The J segment lost 7 bases and the V segment lost 1 base, leaving 4 bases of the junction unmatched. CDR1 and CDR2 (germline): SNHLY, FYNNEI. This CDR3 has 14 amino acids. Here the CDR3 reads CASSEEAGGQPQHF. The CDR3 nucleotides are TGTGCCAGCAGTGAAGAGGCAGGGGGACAGCCCCAGCATTTT.

This chain links TRBV20-1 with TRBJ1-2; D uncertain. The CDR3 totals 11 residues. V lost 0 bases and J 11 bases, leaving 10 bases between the germline ends. The germline V gene has CDR1 DFQATT and CDR2 SNEGSKA (reference sequence). In nucleotides, the CDR3 is TGCAGTGCTAGAGATGGGCCTTCGTACACCTTC. Residues: CSARDGPSYTF.

The chain joins TRBV30 to TRBJ1-1; 8 bases are shared with TRBD1. The V segment lost 5 bases and the J segment 4 bases; nucleotides outside the gene matches: 6. Germline assignment: CDR1 GTSNPN and CDR2 SVGIG (reference sequence). The length of the CDR3 is 13 residues. The CDR3 sequence is CAWATGVGTEAFF. CDR3 coding DNA: TGTGCCTGGGCGACAGGGGTGGGCACTGAAGCTTTCTTT.